Described below is a single T cell receptor beta chain sequence and its context. Its antigen is not known. Analyses pooled second doses at about 4 or about 12 weeks. Profiling relied on immunoSEQ multiplex PCR, and the TCRdb table lists in-frame clones only, not all of them. This table holds approximately 67,000 clones, approximately 90% found once. The sample is drawn from a study of T cell responses to AZD1222 COVID-19 vaccine. Notes on the study in general: Mapped onto spike, vaccine-associated CD4 TCRs spanned it and were dominant at 160-218 and 743-854. Spike-specific TCR breadth and depth rose after two AZD1222 doses. Just a handful of AZD1222 recipients were seropositive at baseline.

The CDR3 runs 13 residues. Germline V gives CDR1 SGHVS, CDR2 FQNEAQ. V lost 4 bases and J lost 5, with 9 bases in between. V gene TRBV7-8 combines with J gene TRBJ1-5; D remains unclear. This sample comprised peripheral blood, obtained 28 days after the second AZD1222 dose. This TCR came from an adult who received the AZD1222 COVID-19 vaccine. The CDR3 DNA is TGTGCCAGCAGCTCCCAGCATGATCAGCCCCAGCATTTT. This encodes CASSSQHDQPQHF.